This T cell receptor beta chain stems from a study of regulatory T cells in long-lasting Graves disease. This clonotype was seen a few times. V lost 5 bases and J lost 4; bases outside the gene matches: 7. The CDR3 has 16 residues. CDR1 and CDR2 from the germline V gene are SGHTA and FQGNSA. Library construction for TCR beta used iRepertoire HTBI primers and Arm-PCR of CDR3 regions. TCRdb passed the multiplex PCR reads through MiXCR, listing each CDR3 protein once. The table shows hundreds of thousands of distinct CDR3 sequences, with 12% occurring only once. Described time point: newly diagnosed GD, antithyroid drugs for less than 3 months. The TCR library was made from RNA extracted from PBMCs. In this cohort, patients came from an endocrinology department located in Xi'an, China. This same sample was also part of a study on T cells in Graves' hyperthyroidism and ophthalmopathy. Per that paper: A patient was excluded if there was uncontrolled infection, other autoimmune disease, pregnancy or lactation.

The origin of this receptor is a woman aged 25 to 45 with Graves disease. This specimen consisted of peripheral blood mononuclear cells (PBMCs), obtained at new diagnosis, from a patient treated with antithyroid drugs. This rearrangement joins TRBV7-2 to TRBJ2-1; TRBD1 matches at 11 bases. In nucleotides, the CDR3 is TGTGCCAGCAGCAACCGGGACAGGGGGTTTTACAATGAGCAGTTCTTC. Amino acid sequence: CASSNRDRGFYNEQFF.